These 5 T cell receptor beta chains share one sample of origin, sequenced in a study of T-cell reconstitution after alpha-beta-depleted transplantation in children (TCRdb year 2016). The library was obtained by PCR. The instrument was an Illumina HiSeq 2500. Molecular barcoding was employed in the preparation of TCR libraries, with unique molecular identifiers being used to normalize TCRbeta repertoire quantification. TCRdb ran its own pipeline on the public reads, namely fastp trimming at Q25 and MiXCR clone calling, and kept in-frame beta chains. Every distinct CDR3 protein forms one entry, paired with its most common genes and DNA. The sample contains fewer than 350,000 distinct CDR3 sequences, around a tenth of them found a single time. Of the sample, about 20% is held by the ten largest clones. In light of the paper, this sample's treatment or condition label describes: allogeneic hematopoietic cell transplantation with graft depleted of TCRalphabeta T cells and CD19 B cells.

The specimen was peripheral blood, collected 180 days after TCRalphabeta/CD19-depleted stem cell transplant. The receptors stem from a male patient between 2 and 15 years old who had a stem cell transplant for chronic granulomatous disease, so the T cells may come from the graft donor.

On this clonotype: With a much larger clone just one base away, this may be a read error. This sequence joins TRBV5-1 and TRBJ1-1; no definite D call. Germline V gives CDR1 SGHRS, CDR2 YFSETQ. The CDR3 length is 16 residues. The CDR3 region has the DNA TGCACCAGCAGTCACGACGTCCCGGTCATGAACACTGAAGCTTTCTTT. Its protein is CTSSHDVPVMNTEAFF. Filled out from reference TRBV5-1 and TRBJ1-1, the complete variable domain reads KAGVTQTPRYLIKTRGQQVTLSCSPISGHRSVSWYQQTPGQGLQFLFEYFSETQRNKGNFPGRFSGRQFSNSRSEMNVSTLELGDSALYLCTSSHDVPVMNTEAFFGQGTRLTVV.

This chain connects TRBV7-8 to TRBJ1-4, with 7 bases aligning to TRBD1. CDR1 and CDR2 from the germline V gene are SGHVS and FQNEAQ. The CDR3 is 15 residues long. V dropped 5 bases and J dropped 10; count of bases not matched to a gene: 13. The DNA for the CDR3 is TGTGCCAGCAGCCGCCGGGACAGTCATGCGGTAAAACTGTTTTTT. It yields the protein CASSRRDSHAVKLFF.

This clonotype was found many times. The chain uses TRBV7-2 and TRBJ2-1; possibly TRBD2 for D (7 bases). The germline CDR1 and CDR2 sequences are SGHTA and FQGNSA. Trimming stripped 1 base from V and 7 bases from J, with 20 bases between. The CDR3 spans 17 residues. The CDR3 bases are TGTGCCAGCAGCTTAGGAGTAGGGGGGGTTGGTGGTAATGAGCAGTTCTTC. Translating gives CASSLGVGGVGGNEQFF.

Remarks on this clonotype: A much bigger clone sits one base away, suggesting this may be a read error. The chain has TRBV12-5 and TRBJ2-3; the D is unclear. V lost 7 bases, J lost 10 bases, and 12 bases lay in between. The CDR3 is made up of 11 amino acids. The germline V gene encodes CDR1 LGHNT and CDR2 FRNRAP. CDR3 protein: CASETDRAQYF. CDR3 in DNA: TGTGCTAGTGAAACGGACCGTGCGCAGTATTTT. The whole variable domain, remainder taken from reference TRBV12-5 and TRBJ2-3, is DARVTQTPRHKVTEMGQEVTMRCQPILGHNTVFWYRQTMMQGLELLAYFRNRAPLDDSGMPKDRFSAEMPDATLATLKIQPSEPRDSAVYFCASETDRAQYFGPGTRLTVL.

This clonotype was found many times. V gene TRBV20-1 combines with J gene TRBJ2-7; the D is unclear. The CDR3 runs 14 residues. The germline gives CDR1 DFQATT, CDR2 SNEGSKA (reference sequence). V was cut by 6 bases and J by 0 bases, with 15 bases left in between. CDR3: CSANSDGSSYEQYF. CDR3 DNA: TGCAGTGCCAATTCGGACGGATCCTCCTACGAGCAGTACTTC.